This TCR beta chain was found in a study of blood T cell repertoires in COVID-19. Study information: Sources were T cells, B-cell-depleted T cells, or PBMCs; the material itself was cDNA or gDNA.

The germline V gene has CDR1 SGHTA and CDR2 FQGNSA. The V gene lost 3 bases and the J gene lost 3 bases, with 12 bases spanning the gap. The CDR3 runs 14 residues. Original processing notes: Quantification of nucleated cells was approximated via reference gene primer amplification. Sequenced by immunoSEQ multiplex PCR; TCRdb stores in-frame clones only, minus some. For V, J and clone size, that table is used; D and trimming come from the DNA. Of fewer than 350,000 clones in the sample, 88% were seen once. The V call is TRBV7-2, the J call TRBJ2-7, with a tentative D call TRBD1 (6 bases). This receptor was obtained from a woman aged 25 to 39 who had been exposed to COVID-19. The sequenced material came from PBMCs or T cells enriched from blood (not recorded which). The CDR3 spells CASSLGDTFYEQYF. The CDR3 DNA reads as TGTGCCAGCAGCTTGGGGGACACCTTCTACGAGCAGTACTTC.